These 5 T cell receptor beta chains came from one sample sequenced in a study of a mutant IDH1 vaccine in newly diagnosed glioma. Clones were sequenced by immunoSEQ multiplex PCR, and TCRdb holds only the in-frame ones, with some missing. The sample includes tens of thousands of clones, roughly 82% of them seen just once. Time point specified: baseline, week 1 (first vaccination visit). Treatment denoted: pre-vaccination baseline after standard-of-care therapy. The material was PBMCs, obtained from a glioma patient treated with radiotherapy, temozolomide or both. The receptors here all came from a man in his thirties or forties with glioma.

This sequence joins TRBV30 and TRBJ1-6; D is unclear. Looked up from germline, CDR1 is GTSNPN and CDR2 is SVGIG (reference sequence). Trimming left V 2 bases short and J 7 bases short, with 3 bases between. The CDR3 consists of 11 residues. The CDR3 loop is CAWSLNSPLHF. CDR3 nucleotides: TGTGCCTGGAGTCTAAATTCACCCCTCCACTTT.

This clone has only a few counts. This chain uses TRBV7-8 with TRBJ2-7, with D uncertain. Germline CDR1 is SGHVS and CDR2 is FQNEAQ. Trimming removed 5 bases at V and 5 bases at J, with 7 bases between. The CDR3 totals 11 residues. The CDR3 loop is CASSVKDEQYF. In nucleotides, the CDR3 is TGTGCCAGCAGCGTCAAGGACGAGCAGTACTTC.

V usage is TRBV10-3 and J usage is TRBJ1-3; 7 bases agree with TRBD1. CDR3 size: 15 residues. The germline gives CDR1 ENHRY, CDR2 SYGVKD. Trimming cost V 10 bases and J 1 base; bases outside gene matches: 10. CDR3 in amino acids: CATSTGTDSGNTIYF. As DNA, the CDR3 is TGTGCCACCTCAACCGGGACAGATTCTGGAAACACCATATATTTT.

This chain uses TRBV14 with TRBJ2-1; D not resolved. Trimming shortened V by 4 bases and J by 3 bases, and 10 bases separated the two germline ends. Germline-derived CDR1 and CDR2 are SGHDN and FVKESK. There are 14 residues in the CDR3. As DNA, the CDR3 is TGTGCCAGCAGCCCTTTAGCTGGCTACAATGAGCAGTTCTTC. It specifies CASSPLAGYNEQFF.

This clone was counted once. The CDR3 DNA follows: TGTGCCAGCTCACCACCCTTAGGGGGGAGTCTCTTTGGAAACACCATATATTTT. Encoded protein: CASSPPLGGSLFGNTIYF. The rearrangement joins TRBV18 to TRBJ1-3; D may be TRBD1 (6 bases). V was shortened by 0 bases and J by 3 bases, with 18 bases between the two germline ends. The CDR3 has 18 amino acids. Germline loops: CDR1 KGHSH, CDR2 LQKENI.